This passage covers 19 T cell receptor beta chains from one sample sequenced in a study of cytomegalovirus exposure and HLA in healthy donors. Both 60 Vbeta primers and 13 Jbeta primers went into the PCR. Repertoires were generated with immunoSEQ multiplex PCR, while TCRdb's copy carries only in-frame clones and drops some. This sample yields some 150,000 clones, of which 60% to 85% are seen a single time; 1.3% to 1.5% belongs to the top ten. The sample consisted of PBMCs. Receptors were obtained from a woman between 35 and 50 years old in good health and CMV-seronegative.

The CDR3 region has the DNA TGTGCCAGCAGCGTAGAGGAGGGCGAAGCTTTCTTT. Its protein product is CASSVEEGEAFF. V and J are TRBV9 and TRBJ1-1; D is unclear. Germline V gene data show CDR1 as SGDLS and CDR2 as YYNGEE. With 0 bases removed from V and 8 bases from J, the gap between germline ends came to 8 bases. CDR3 length: 12 amino acids.

This chain uses TRBV30 with TRBJ2-7; TRBD2 might be the D (6 bases). Between the trimmed V and J ends, which lost 3 bases and 2 bases, there was a span of 14 bases. The germline gives CDR1 GTSNPN, CDR2 SVGIG (reference sequence). The CDR3 length is 14 residues. The CDR3 loop reads CAWRVSGGAYEQYF. CDR3 sequence (DNA): TGTGCCTGGAGGGTCAGTGGCGGGGCCTACGAGCAGTACTTC.

The chain uses TRBV28 and TRBJ1-1; unclear D gene. The CDR3 loop spans 14 amino acids. V lost 6 bases to trimming and J lost 0 bases, with 11 bases between them. CDR1 and CDR2 (germline): MDHEN, SYDVKM. The CDR3, as DNA: TGTGCCAGCAGCCGGGGTCGAATGAACACTGAAGCTTTCTTT. Encoded protein: CASSRGRMNTEAFF. The entire variable domain, with the rest obtained from reference TRBV28 and TRBJ1-1, is as follows: DVKVTQSSRYLVKRTGEKVFLECVQDMDHENMFWYRQDPGLGLRLIYFSYDVKMKEKGDIPEGYSVSREKKERFSLILESASTNQTSMYLCASSRGRMNTEAFFGQGTRLTVV.

V and J are TRBV7-2 and TRBJ1-2; the D is unclear. The V and J ends lost 7 bases and 4 bases respectively, with 19 bases between them. Germline V gene lookup returns CDR1 SGHTA and CDR2 FQGNSA. The CDR3 extends over 15 amino acids. The chain's CDR3 is CASTLRESVGYGYTF. The CDR3 DNA sequence: TGTGCCAGCACCCTTCGGGAGAGCGTTGGCTATGGCTACACCTTC.

The CDR3 sequence is CASTEGEYGYTF. CDR3 nucleotide sequence: TGCGCCAGCACCGAGGGGGAATATGGCTACACCTTC. This chain links TRBV5-1 with TRBJ1-2; D may be TRBD1 (6 bases). The CDR3 totals 12 residues. The germline V gene has CDR1 SGHRS and CDR2 YFSETQ. V lost 6 bases and J 5 bases, leaving 11 bases between the germline ends.

The chain recombines TRBV2 with TRBJ1-1; TRBD1 is a possible D gene (5 bases). Germline lookup yields CDR1 SNHLY and CDR2 FYNNEI. Trimming stripped 8 bases from V and 1 base from J, with 17 bases between. CDR3 size: 15 residues. The DNA for the CDR3 is TGTGCCAGCCTATGGCAGGGAAATCGGAACACTGAAGCTTTCTTT. This sequence encodes CASLWQGNRNTEAFF.

In its sample, this clone was seen a few times. The genes are TRBV10-3 and TRBJ1-1; tentative D call: TRBD1 (5 bases). The CDR3 spans 15 residues. V lost 4 bases and J lost 4, with 16 bases in between. Germline-derived CDR1 and CDR2 are ENHRY and SYGVKD. The CDR3 reads CAISAQSGRGTEAFF. In DNA form, the CDR3 reads TGTGCCATCAGTGCCCAATCCGGGAGGGGCACTGAAGCTTTCTTT.

The chain employs TRBV28 and TRBJ1-5; no reliable D call. The ends were cut back, 4 bases at V and 1 base at J, with 8 bases in the middle. This CDR3 is built from 14 residues. Per the germline V gene, CDR1 is MDHEN and CDR2 is SYDVKM. This CDR3 is CASSSGTSNQPQHF. The CDR3 nucleotides read TGTGCCAGCAGTTCAGGTACCAGCAATCAGCCCCAGCATTTT.

The chain uses TRBV6-5 and TRBJ2-7; 7 bases match TRBD2. CDR3 length: 13 residues. V dropped 11 bases and J dropped 0; count of bases not matched to a gene: 7. Germline CDR1 and CDR2: MNHEY and SVGAGI. In nucleotides, the CDR3 is TGTGCCTGTACGCCGGGAGGCTCCTACGAGCAGTACTTC. It codes for CACTPGGSYEQYF.

J is TRBJ1-5 and V is TRBV2; possible D gene TRBD1, 5 bases. The CDR3 is made up of 15 amino acids. The V gene lost 3 bases and the J gene lost 4 bases, with 13 bases spanning the gap. The germline V gene encodes CDR1 SNHLY and CDR2 FYNNEI. Here the CDR3 reads CASSEMGLGNQPQHF. For the CDR3, the DNA is TGTGCCAGCAGTGAGATGGGGCTAGGAAATCAGCCCCAGCATTTT.

This chain uses TRBV27 with TRBJ1-5; 8 nucleotides align to TRBD1. CDR3 size: 15 residues. V was clipped by 3 bases and J by 2 bases; unmatched bases: 3. Germline CDR1 reads MNHEY; CDR2 reads SMNVEV (reference sequence). This CDR3 reads CASSFVTGGNQPQHF. The CDR3 DNA is TGTGCCAGCAGTTTTGTGACAGGGGGCAATCAGCCCCAGCATTTT.

The rearrangement links TRBV5-4 to TRBJ1-2; 9 nucleotides align to TRBD1. The trim removed 4 bases at V and 7 bases at J, leaving 5 bases unmatched. This CDR3 is 13 amino acids long. Germline V lookup: CDR1 SGHNT, CDR2 YYREEE (reference sequence). CDR3 residues: CASSPSTGGGYTF. CDR3 DNA: TGTGCCAGCAGCCCGTCGACAGGGGGTGGCTACACCTTC.

This clone showed up just a few times. Other DNA sequences in the sample encode the same CDR3. The CDR3 loop is CASSRDRNTEAFF. The CDR3 DNA reads TGTGCCAGCAGTCGGGACAGGAACACTGAAGCTTTCTTT. The genes are TRBV7-9 and TRBJ1-1; the match to TRBD1 covers 7 bases. The CDR3 covers 13 residues. The J segment lost 1 base and the V segment lost 6 bases, leaving 2 bases of the junction unmatched. Germline-derived CDR1 and CDR2 are SEHNR and FQNEAQ (reference sequence).

V usage is TRBV7-2 and J usage is TRBJ1-2, with no clear D. The CDR3 runs 15 residues. V was shortened by 2 bases and J by 7 bases, with 17 bases between the two germline ends. Germline V lookup: CDR1 SGHTA, CDR2 FQGNSA. The CDR3 region has the DNA TGTGCCAGCAGCTTAAATGGTTGGGGTGAGGGTGGCTACACCTTC. Its translation: CASSLNGWGEGGYTF.

The rearrangement uses TRBV4-1 and TRBJ2-1, with TRBD1 as a possible D gene (6 bases). With 4 bases removed from V and 10 bases from J, the gap between germline ends came to 11 bases. The CDR3 spans 12 residues. Germline lookup yields CDR1 MGHRA and CDR2 YSYEKL. The CDR3 region has the DNA TGCGCCAGCAGCCGCCCCGACAGGGAGCAGTTCTTC. Its protein is CASSRPDREQFF.

This chain joins TRBV6-5 and TRBJ1-1; D remains unclear. Germline CDR1 is MNHEY and CDR2 is SVGAGI. V lost 0 bases to trimming and J lost 6 bases, with 8 bases between them. This CDR3 spans 13 amino acids. The CDR3 loop is CASSYSTPPEAFF. In DNA form, the CDR3 reads TGTGCCAGCAGTTACTCGACACCTCCTGAAGCTTTCTTT.

The chain has TRBV6-1 and TRBJ1-5; D perhaps matches TRBD1 (5 bases). This CDR3 region has 16 residues. The germline V gene encodes CDR1 MNHNS and CDR2 SASEGT. Trimming left V 0 bases short and J 0 bases short, with 9 bases between. In DNA form, the CDR3 reads TGTGCCAGCAGTGAAGCCCGCGGGACTAGCAATCAGCCCCAGCATTTT. It encodes CASSEARGTSNQPQHF.

The chain employs TRBV12-5 and TRBJ2-7; a weak D match, TRBD2 (5 bases). The CDR3 is 13 amino acids. In germline, CDR1 is LGHNT, CDR2 FRNRAP. V was pared by 2 bases and J by 7 bases, with 12 bases between. The CDR3 here is CASGLHGTGEQYF. CDR3 nucleotides: TGTGCTAGTGGTTTGCACGGCACGGGGGAGCAGTACTTC.

The rearrangement uses TRBV7-3 and TRBJ1-1; 9 bases are a match to TRBD1. After removal of 5 bases from V and 11 bases from J, the junction contained 6 bases not matched to a gene. Germline V CDR1 and CDR2: SGHTA, FQGTGA. The CDR3 covers 12 residues. The DNA of the CDR3 is TGTGCCAGCAGCGGAGGGGACAGGGCGGCTTTCTTT. As protein: CASSGGDRAAFF.